A single sample gave rise to the 13 T cell receptor beta chains below, sequenced in a study of identical twins. MiXCR, applied by TCRdb to the 5' RACE reads, yields one record per CDR3 protein. Of roughly 1,500,000 distinct CDR3 sequences listed, 32% are singletons. The sequenced sample consisted of cord blood. The source of these receptors is a newborn girl in good health.

The V gene is TRBV7-2, the J gene TRBJ2-2; 8 bases match TRBD2. CDR1 and CDR2 from the germline V gene are SGHTA and FQGNSA. The V segment lost 5 bases and the J segment 5 bases; nucleotides outside the gene matches: 7. The CDR3 runs to 15 residues. The CDR3 loop is CASSRGGVLTGELFF. The CDR3 DNA sequence: TGTGCCAGCAGCCGGGGGGGAGTCCTAACCGGGGAGCTGTTTTTT.

The chain combines TRBV19 with TRBJ1-4; 10 nucleotides line up with TRBD1. The V and J ends lost 6 bases and 7 bases, in that order; junction bases with no gene match: 2. There are 13 residues in the CDR3. The germline CDR1 and CDR2 sequences are LNHDA and SQIVND (reference sequence). The CDR3 sequence: CASSGQGVEKLFF. The CDR3 nucleotides read TGTGCCAGTAGCGGACAGGGGGTTGAAAAACTGTTTTTT.

This chain links TRBV7-9 with TRBJ1-2; no reliable D call. Between the trimmed V and J ends, which lost 2 bases and 4 bases, there was a span of 11 bases. This CDR3 region has 14 residues. CDR1 and CDR2 (germline): SEHNR, FQNEAQ (reference sequence). This CDR3 reads CASSLSQAFYGYTF. In DNA, the CDR3 is TGTGCCAGCAGCTTAAGCCAGGCCTTCTATGGCTACACCTTC.

About this clonotype: Its ends do not fully match the called genes, so a read error is possible. The chain's CDR3 is CSARGVLYNSPPHF. CDR3 coding DNA: TGCAGTGCTAGAGGGGTCCTGTATAATTCACCCCCCCACTTT. The chain combines TRBV20-1 with TRBJ1-6; D remains ambiguous. This CDR3 comprises 14 residues. Germline V gene data show CDR1 as DFQATT and CDR2 as SNEGSKA (reference sequence).

This clonotype turned up a few times. V usage is TRBV4-1 and J usage is TRBJ2-1; TRBD2 agrees at 11 bases. The CDR3 sequence is 16 residues long. Germline-derived CDR1 and CDR2 are MGHRA and YSYEKL. Trimming removed 2 bases from V and 8 bases from J; junction bases left unmatched: 8. The CDR3 loop is CASSQSTSGVFYEQFF. Written as DNA, the CDR3 is TGCGCCAGCAGCCAATCGACTAGCGGGGTTTTCTATGAGCAGTTCTTC.

The chain employs TRBV27 and TRBJ1-1; possibly TRBD1 for D (6 bases). The germline V gene has CDR1 MNHEY and CDR2 SMNVEV (reference sequence). Trimming stripped 4 bases from V and 5 bases from J, with 11 bases between. This CDR3 comprises 13 residues. The CDR3: CASSWGRGTEAFF. Written as DNA, the CDR3 is TGTGCCAGCAGTTGGGGGCGAGGGACTGAAGCTTTCTTT.

V gene TRBV28 combines with J gene TRBJ2-3; the D is unclear. CDR3 length: 14 residues. The germline V gene encodes CDR1 MDHEN and CDR2 SYDVKM. V was clipped by 5 bases and J by 2 bases, with 11 bases between them. The CDR3 bases are TGTGCCAGCAGTGCAAAAGTAGCCACAGATACGCAGTATTTT. Translated, it gives CASSAKVATDTQYF.

As to this clonotype: At one end, the junction sequence differs from germline, possibly due to a read error. The chain has TRBV14 and TRBJ2-7; 9 positions agree with TRBD2. Germline CDR1 and CDR2: SGHDN and FVKESK. CDR3 size: 14 residues. CDR3 protein: CASTQSGGSYEQYF. The DNA for the CDR3 is TGTGCCAGCACCCAAAGCGGGGGGAGCTACGAGCAGTACTTC.

Points on this clonotype: A clone one base away is much larger, so this may be a read error. This sequence joins TRBV3-1 and TRBJ2-1; D gene unclear. V lost 0 bases, J lost 13 bases, and 16 bases lay in between. CDR3 size: 14 residues. CDR1 is LGHDT, CDR2 YNNKEL, per germline (reference sequence). CDR3 nucleotides: TGTGCCAGCAGCCAAGATTGGGATGGAAAGACCCAGTTCTTC. As protein: CASSQDWDGKTQFF.

This clonotype was detected once. The CDR3 sequence: CASTWDRGYADTQYF. The CDR3 DNA reads as TGTGCCAGCACATGGGACAGGGGGTACGCAGATACGCAGTATTTT. J is TRBJ2-3 and V is TRBV2; 11 bases are a match to TRBD1. Per germline, CDR1 SNHLY and CDR2 FYNNEI. The V and J ends lost 7 bases and 4 bases, in that order; junction bases with no gene match: 7. There are 15 residues in the CDR3.

V and J are TRBV7-9 and TRBJ2-3; maybe TRBD2 (6 bases). V gave up 10 bases and J gave up 0 bases, with 14 bases separating them. There are 14 residues in the CDR3. CDR1 and CDR2 (germline): SEHNR, FQNEAQ (reference sequence). This chain's CDR3 is CAISSAPSTDTQYF. Written as DNA, the CDR3 is TGTGCCATTTCTAGCGCGCCTAGCACAGATACGCAGTATTTT. Full variable domain (missing parts from reference TRBV7-9 and TRBJ2-3): DTGVSQNPRHKITKRGQNVTFRCDPISEHNRLYWYRQTLGQGPEFLTYFQNEAQLEKSRLLSDRFSAERPKGSFSTLEIQRTEQGDSAMYLCAISSAPSTDTQYFGPGTRLTVL.

This clonotype was seen more than once but under ten times. In DNA, the CDR3 is TGTGCCAGCAGTTTGGGTGGGACAGGGCTCTATGGCTACACCTTC. This gives the protein CASSLGGTGLYGYTF. The chain employs TRBV27 and TRBJ1-2, with 9 positions matching TRBD1. The germline gives CDR1 MNHEY, CDR2 SMNVEV (reference sequence). The CDR3 is 15 amino acids. J was trimmed by 4 bases and V by 3 bases; bases with no gene match: 6.

The chain uses TRBV14 and TRBJ1-1, with D uncertain. This CDR3 region has 15 residues. V lost 3 bases to trimming and J lost 0 bases, with 11 bases between them. From germline, CDR1 is SGHDN and CDR2 FVKESK. The CDR3: CASSHPDTVNTEAFF. Here the CDR3 DNA reads TGTGCCAGCAGCCACCCCGACACAGTGAACACTGAAGCTTTCTTT. The whole variable domain, remainder taken from reference TRBV14 and TRBJ1-1, is EAGVTQFPSHSVIEKGQTVTLRCDPISGHDNLYWYRRVMGKEIKFLLHFVKESKQDESGMPNNRFLAERTGGTYSTLKVQPAELEDSGVYFCASSHPDTVNTEAFFGQGTRLTVV.